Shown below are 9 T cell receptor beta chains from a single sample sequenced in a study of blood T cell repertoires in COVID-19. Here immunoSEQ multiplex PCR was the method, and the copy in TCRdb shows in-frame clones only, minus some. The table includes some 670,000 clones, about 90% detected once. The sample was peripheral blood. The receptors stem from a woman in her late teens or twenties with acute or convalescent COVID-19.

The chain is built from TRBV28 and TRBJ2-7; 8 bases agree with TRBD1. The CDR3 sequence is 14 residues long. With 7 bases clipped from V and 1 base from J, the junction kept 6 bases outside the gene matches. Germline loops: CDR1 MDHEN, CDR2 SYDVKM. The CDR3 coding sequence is TGTGCCAGCACCTCCGGACAGGGATCCTACGAGCAGTACTTC. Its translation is CASTSGQGSYEQYF.

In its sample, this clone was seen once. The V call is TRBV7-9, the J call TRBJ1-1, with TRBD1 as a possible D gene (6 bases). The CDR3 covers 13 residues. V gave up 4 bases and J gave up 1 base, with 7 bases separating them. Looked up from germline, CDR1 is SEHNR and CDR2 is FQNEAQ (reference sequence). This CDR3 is CASSSRGNTEAFF. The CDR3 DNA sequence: TGTGCCAGCAGCTCCAGGGGGAACACTGAAGCTTTCTTT.

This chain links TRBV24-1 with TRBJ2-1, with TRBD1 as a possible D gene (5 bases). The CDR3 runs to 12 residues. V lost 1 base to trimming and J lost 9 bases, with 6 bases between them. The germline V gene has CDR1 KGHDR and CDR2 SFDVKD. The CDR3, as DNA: TGTGCCACCAGTGATTTCAGGGCTGAGCAGTTCTTC. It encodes CATSDFRAEQFF.

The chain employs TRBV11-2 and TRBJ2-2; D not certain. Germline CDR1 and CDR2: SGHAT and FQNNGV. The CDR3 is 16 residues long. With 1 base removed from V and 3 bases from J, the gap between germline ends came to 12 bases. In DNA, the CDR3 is TGTGCCAGCAGCTTAGGCCGGGTATGGTACACCGGGGAGCTGTTTTTT. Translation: CASSLGRVWYTGELFF.

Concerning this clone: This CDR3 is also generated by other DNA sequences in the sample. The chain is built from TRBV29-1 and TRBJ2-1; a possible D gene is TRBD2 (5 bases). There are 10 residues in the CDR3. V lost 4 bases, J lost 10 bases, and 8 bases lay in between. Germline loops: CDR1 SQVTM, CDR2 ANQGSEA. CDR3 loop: CSVGGLEQFF. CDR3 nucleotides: TGCAGCGTTGGAGGGCTGGAGCAGTTCTTC.

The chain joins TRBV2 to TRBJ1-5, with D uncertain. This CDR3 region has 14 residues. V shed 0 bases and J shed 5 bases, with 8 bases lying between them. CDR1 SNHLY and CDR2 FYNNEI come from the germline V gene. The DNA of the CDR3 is TGTGCCAGCAGTGAAGCGGCCGACTATCAGCCCCAGCATTTT. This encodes CASSEAADYQPQHF.

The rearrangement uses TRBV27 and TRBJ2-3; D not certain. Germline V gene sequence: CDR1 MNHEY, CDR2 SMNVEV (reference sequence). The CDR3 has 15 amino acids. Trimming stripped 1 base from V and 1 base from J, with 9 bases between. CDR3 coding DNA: TGTGCCAGCAGTTTATGGTCCTCGGGCACAGATACGCAGTATTTT. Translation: CASSLWSSGTDTQYF.

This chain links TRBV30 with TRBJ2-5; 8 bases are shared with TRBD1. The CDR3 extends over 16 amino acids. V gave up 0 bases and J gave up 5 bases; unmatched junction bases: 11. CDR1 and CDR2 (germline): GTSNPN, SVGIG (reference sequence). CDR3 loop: CAWSVWSGGRAETQYF. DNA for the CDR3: TGTGCCTGGAGTGTATGGTCAGGGGGCAGAGCCGAGACCCAGTACTTC.

CDR3 sequence reads: CALSGNSNYGYTF. CDR3 in DNA: TGTGCCTTATCAGGAAATTCTAACTATGGCTACACCTTC. The chain is built from TRBV30 and TRBJ1-2; D is uncertain. The V and J ends lost 7 bases and 0 bases respectively, with 12 bases between them. The V gene's germline CDR1 is GTSNPN and CDR2 SVGIG (reference sequence). The CDR3 is 13 residues long.